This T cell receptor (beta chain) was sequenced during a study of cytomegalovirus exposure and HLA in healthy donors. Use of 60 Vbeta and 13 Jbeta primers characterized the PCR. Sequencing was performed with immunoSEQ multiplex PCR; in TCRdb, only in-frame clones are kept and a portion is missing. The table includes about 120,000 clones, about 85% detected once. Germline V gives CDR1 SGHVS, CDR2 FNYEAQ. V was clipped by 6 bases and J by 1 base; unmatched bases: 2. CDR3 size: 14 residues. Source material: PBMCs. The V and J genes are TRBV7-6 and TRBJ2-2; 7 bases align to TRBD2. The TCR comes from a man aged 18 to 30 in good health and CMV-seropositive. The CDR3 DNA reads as TGTGCCAGCAGGTCTAGCGGGAACACCGGGGAGCTGTTTTTT. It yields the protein CASRSSGNTGELFF.